This TCR beta chain was retrieved from a study of T cell changes during pregnancy in multiple sclerosis. This clone was counted once. Repertoires were generated with immunoSEQ multiplex PCR, while TCRdb's copy carries only in-frame clones and drops some. The sample shows 29,000 or so clones, roughly 92% of them seen only once. The germline gives CDR1 SQVTM, CDR2 ANQGSEA. Trimming shortened V by 6 bases and J by 8 bases, and 17 bases separated the two germline ends. This CDR3 is 13 amino acids long. This sample comprised CD8+ T cells from peripheral blood mononuclear cells, obtained before pregnancy. The chain uses TRBV29-1 and TRBJ2-1; tentatively, D is TRBD2 (6 bases). The TCR sequence derives from a female donor with multiple sclerosis, enrolled in a pregnancy study. CDR3 amino acids: CSVWEVAGDEQFF. In nucleotides, the CDR3 is TGCAGCGTGTGGGAGGTTGCGGGCGATGAGCAGTTCTTC.